This passage covers 32 T cell receptor beta chains from one sample sequenced in a study of glioma-infiltrating T cells after dendritic cell vaccination. Clones were sequenced by immunoSEQ multiplex PCR, and TCRdb holds only the in-frame ones, with some missing. The data show roughly 90,000 clones, just over 85% seen once. The material was blood, obtained before dendritic cell vaccination. The source of these receptors is a human donor with glioblastoma.

The V call is TRBV5-4, the J call TRBJ2-7; D is unresolved. The germline V gene encodes CDR1 SGHNT and CDR2 YYREEE (reference sequence). The CDR3 runs 15 residues. The ends were cut back, 4 bases at V and 1 base at J, with 15 bases in the middle. In nucleotides, the CDR3 is TGTGCCAGCAGCCCCACTACTCTTGGTTCCTACGAGCAGTACTTC. It codes for CASSPTTLGSYEQYF.

The J gene is TRBJ1-4, the V gene TRBV6-5, with 7 bases identical to TRBD1. The CDR3 covers 13 residues. In germline, CDR1 is MNHEY, CDR2 SVGAGI. The junction had 5 bases not matched to a gene; V was cut back by 8 bases and J by 5 bases. In DNA form, the CDR3 reads TGTGCCAGCGCGACAGGGCGGAATGAAAAACTGTTTTTT. Translation gives CASATGRNEKLFF.

This clone has only one observation. The chain employs TRBV5-1 and TRBJ2-5; 8 bases fit TRBD1. This CDR3 region has 14 residues. The V and J ends lost 7 bases and 1 base, in that order; junction bases with no gene match: 6. Germline V gene data show CDR1 as SGHRS and CDR2 as YFSETQ. The DNA of the CDR3 is TGCGCCAGCCGACAGGGGACCCCCCAAGAGACCCAGTACTTC. Translation gives CASRQGTPQETQYF.

This clone has only a few counts. This sequence joins TRBV2 and TRBJ2-1, with 12 bases identical to TRBD2. Trimming took 6 bases from V and 8 from J; bases not matched to a gene: 11. The CDR3 consists of 16 residues. Looked up from germline, CDR1 is SNHLY and CDR2 is FYNNEI. CDR3 residues: CASRTTSGRGVDEQFF. DNA for the CDR3: TGTGCCAGCAGGACGACTAGCGGGAGAGGAGTGGATGAGCAGTTCTTC.

This clone was found once. The rearrangement uses TRBV5-1 and TRBJ1-2; D gene unclear. CDR1 and CDR2 from the germline V gene are SGHRS and YFSETQ. The V and J ends lost 4 bases and 5 bases respectively, with 15 bases between them. The CDR3 runs 14 residues. CDR3 nucleotide sequence: TGCGCCAGCAGCACGGTGGAGGATGAGTATGGCTACACCTTC. Residues: CASSTVEDEYGYTF.

The J gene is TRBJ1-2, the V gene TRBV19, with 8 positions matching TRBD1. This CDR3 is built from 13 residues. V shed 8 bases, J shed 0 bases, and the junction held 2 bases outside the gene matches. Germline V gene lookup returns CDR1 LNHDA and CDR2 SQIVND (reference sequence). CDR3 in DNA: TGTGCCAGTCGGGACAGGTCTAACTATGGCTACACCTTC. Translation: CASRDRSNYGYTF. The full variable domain, its missing parts supplied by reference TRBV19 and TRBJ1-2, is DGGITQSPKYLFRKEGQNVTLSCEQNLNHDAMYWYRQDPGQGLRLIYYSQIVNDFQKGDIAEGYSVSREKKESFPLTVTSAQKNPTAFYLCASRDRSNYGYTFGSGTRLTVV.

V is TRBV19 and J is TRBJ2-7; TRBD2 matches at 8 bases. CDR1 and CDR2 from the germline V gene are LNHDA and SQIVND (reference sequence). The J segment lost 4 bases and the V segment lost 3 bases, leaving 8 bases of the junction unmatched. This CDR3 has 15 amino acids. The CDR3 nucleotides read TGTGCCAGTAGTATCCTAAGCGGGAGCGGGTACGAGCAGTACTTC. Protein: CASSILSGSGYEQYF.

The rearrangement uses TRBV5-1 and TRBJ1-2; TRBD1 matches at 8 bases. V lost 0 bases to trimming and J lost 3 bases; unmatched junction nucleotides: 1. The length of the CDR3 is 14 residues. Germline V lookup: CDR1 SGHRS, CDR2 YFSETQ. The CDR3 loop is CASSLAGQDYGYTF. The CDR3, as DNA: TGCGCCAGCAGCTTGGCGGGACAGGACTATGGCTACACCTTC.

V usage is TRBV6-5 and J usage is TRBJ2-7, with D perhaps TRBD2 (6 bases). CDR1 and CDR2 (germline): MNHEY, SVGAGI. The CDR3 has 14 amino acids. The V end was cut by 2 bases, the J end by 3 bases, with 11 bases between. Here the CDR3 reads CASSYAGISYEQYF. The CDR3 bases are TGTGCCAGCAGTTACGCGGGGATAAGCTACGAGCAGTACTTC.

The chain links TRBV7-9 to TRBJ2-7; 9 nucleotides agree with TRBD1. Germline V gene lookup returns CDR1 SEHNR and CDR2 FQNEAQ (reference sequence). The V gene end was trimmed by 8 bases and the J gene end by 1 base; junction bases not matched to a gene: 9. The CDR3 is made up of 15 amino acids. The CDR3, as DNA: TGTGCCAGCGGGTCCGGACAGGGGCTATCCTACGAGCAGTACTTC. It encodes CASGSGQGLSYEQYF.

The V gene is TRBV5-1, the J gene TRBJ1-4; 8 nucleotides line up with TRBD1. V lost 4 bases, J lost 5 bases, and 7 bases stayed unmatched. Germline CDR1 reads SGHRS; CDR2 reads YFSETQ. The CDR3 runs 15 residues. CDR3 sequence reads: CASSIGTGFNEKLFF. In DNA, the CDR3 is TGCGCCAGCAGCATAGGGACAGGATTCAATGAAAAACTGTTTTTT.

This sequence joins TRBV27 and TRBJ2-3, with 9 bases lining up with TRBD2. Germline V lookup: CDR1 MNHEY, CDR2 SMNVEV (reference sequence). The CDR3 is made up of 16 amino acids. After removal of 5 bases from V and 3 bases from J, the junction contained 9 bases not matched to a gene. The CDR3 coding sequence is TGTGCCAGCAGTCGGACTGGCGGGAGGGTGACAGATACGCAGTATTTT. It is translated as CASSRTGGRVTDTQYF.

This rearrangement joins TRBV14 to TRBJ2-3; 7 nucleotides agree with TRBD1. The J segment lost 6 bases and the V segment lost 0 bases, leaving 9 bases of the junction unmatched. The CDR3 contains 16 residues. Germline V lookup: CDR1 SGHDN, CDR2 FVKESK. The CDR3, as DNA: TGTGCCAGCAGCCAAGAGATCAGGGGGAGTTCGGATACGCAGTATTTT. This encodes CASSQEIRGSSDTQYF.

The CDR3 DNA reads as TGTGCCAGCAGCCCGGGACAGGTGGGATCACCCCTCCACTTT. As protein: CASSPGQVGSPLHF. J is TRBJ1-6 and V is TRBV7-9; 8 bases agree with TRBD1. V shed 5 bases and J 10 bases; nucleotides not matched to a gene: 7. CDR1 and CDR2 from the germline V gene are SEHNR and FQNEAQ (reference sequence). The CDR3 is 14 residues long.

V usage is TRBV27 and J usage is TRBJ2-7; D gene uncertain. Deletions cut 0 bases from V and 2 bases from J, with 5 bases between. The CDR3 has 13 amino acids. Germline V CDR1 and CDR2: MNHEY, SMNVEV (reference sequence). DNA of the CDR3: TGTGCCAGCAGTTTATCGGGCGCCTACGAGCAGTACTTC. Its translation is CASSLSGAYEQYF.

The chain has TRBV6-5 and TRBJ2-2; the match to TRBD1 covers 8 bases. Germline-derived CDR1 and CDR2 are MNHEY and SVGAGI. With V trimmed by 1 base and J by 7 bases, 8 bases remained unmatched. The length of the CDR3 is 16 residues. CDR3 protein: CASSYLQGALGGELFF. The CDR3 DNA is TGTGCCAGCAGTTACTTGCAGGGGGCGCTCGGCGGGGAGCTGTTTTTT.

The chain couples TRBV5-1 to TRBJ2-7; TRBD2 might be the D (6 bases). V lost 0 bases, J lost 4 bases, and 17 bases lay in between. Germline V CDR1 and CDR2: SGHRS, YFSETQ. The CDR3 length is 16 residues. The CDR3 nucleotides read TGCGCCAGCAGCTTGGCCGGAGGGGCTTCGTCTTACGAGCAGTACTTC. As protein: CASSLAGGASSYEQYF.

J is TRBJ1-2 and V is TRBV6-6; no definite D call. Trimming removed 5 bases from V and 5 bases from J, with 18 bases in between. Germline assignment: CDR1 MNHNY and CDR2 SVGAGI (reference sequence). There are 15 residues in the CDR3. The DNA for the CDR3 is TGTGCCAGCAGTGACGCGGGCCATAGAGGGTATGGCTACACCTTC. It codes for CASSDAGHRGYGYTF.

The rearrangement uses TRBV19 and TRBJ1-1; 7 nucleotides line up with TRBD1. CDR1 LNHDA and CDR2 SQIVND come from the germline V gene (reference sequence). The length of the CDR3 is 12 residues. V lost 6 bases to trimming and J lost 5 bases; unmatched junction nucleotides: 3. The CDR3 nucleotides are TGTGCCAGTAGACAGGGGCAGACTGAAGCTTTCTTT. It encodes CASRQGQTEAFF.

The chain couples TRBV4-2 to TRBJ2-1; 7 bases are shared with TRBD1. The V and J ends lost 0 bases and 2 bases, in that order; junction bases with no gene match: 7. The germline CDR1 and CDR2 sequences are LGHNA and YNFKEQ. The CDR3 is 17 amino acids. The CDR3 loop reads CASSQETPGQPYNEQFF. The CDR3 DNA is TGTGCCAGCAGCCAAGAGACACCGGGACAGCCCTACAATGAGCAGTTCTTC.

The chain couples TRBV10-3 to TRBJ1-1; a possible D gene is TRBD1 (6 bases). The CDR3 length is 12 residues. Trimming stripped 6 bases from V and 8 bases from J, with 13 bases between. Germline CDR1 ENHRY, CDR2 SYGVKD. The CDR3 reads CAIRTTGMEAFF. DNA for the CDR3: TGTGCCATCAGAACGACAGGTATGGAAGCTTTCTTT.

This clone has more than one count but fewer than ten. V gene TRBV2 combines with J gene TRBJ1-3; 10 bases align to TRBD1. The germline V gene encodes CDR1 SNHLY and CDR2 FYNNEI. Trimming took 6 bases from V and 8 from J; bases not matched to a gene: 4. The CDR3 is 13 amino acids. This chain's CDR3 is CASRGDRGYTIYF. As DNA, the CDR3 is TGTGCCAGCAGGGGGGACAGGGGATACACCATATATTTT.

This clone was recorded once. The rearrangement links TRBV7-2 to TRBJ2-7, with 7 positions matching TRBD2. The J segment lost 3 bases and the V segment lost 1 base, leaving 12 bases of the junction unmatched. Germline CDR1 SGHTA, CDR2 FQGNSA. The CDR3 is 17 residues long. The CDR3 protein is CASSLVGGGPPNYEQYF. The CDR3 coding sequence is TGTGCCAGCAGCTTAGTTGGGGGGGGACCGCCAAACTACGAGCAGTACTTC.

The chain carries TRBV27 and TRBJ2-7; maybe TRBD1 (5 bases). Germline-derived CDR1 and CDR2 are MNHEY and SMNVEV (reference sequence). CDR3 length: 15 amino acids. The V end was cut by 3 bases, the J end by 0 bases, with 12 bases between. The CDR3 coding sequence is TGTGCCAGCAGTTTCAGGGCACGGACCTCCTACGAGCAGTACTTC. Protein: CASSFRARTSYEQYF.

This clone was found a few times. Other DNA sequences in the same sample also yield this CDR3. The J gene is TRBJ1-4, the V gene TRBV6-6; D uncertain. The length of the CDR3 is 15 residues. Germline CDR1 MNHNY, CDR2 SVGAGI (reference sequence). V lost 2 bases to trimming and J lost 0 bases, with 7 bases between them. CDR3 in amino acids: CASSYTASTNEKLFF. CDR3 bases: TGTGCCAGCAGTTACACTGCATCAACTAATGAAAAACTGTTTTTT.

The chain uses TRBV5-4 and TRBJ1-2; D perhaps matches TRBD1 (5 bases). The CDR3 extends over 14 amino acids. Per germline, CDR1 SGHNT and CDR2 YYREEE (reference sequence). V lost 1 base and J lost 8, with 15 bases in between. The CDR3 reads CASSLSSEGVGYTF. The CDR3 bases are TGTGCCAGCAGCTTGTCTAGTGAAGGGGTGGGCTACACCTTC.

This rearrangement joins TRBV5-6 to TRBJ2-3, with 7 nucleotides matching TRBD1. The CDR3 totals 13 residues. Per the germline V gene, CDR1 is SGHDT and CDR2 is YYEEEE. The V segment lost 4 bases and the J segment 1 base; nucleotides outside the gene matches: 0. In DNA form, the CDR3 reads TGTGCCAGCAGCACAGGGGGCACAGATACGCAGTATTTT. Translating it yields CASSTGGTDTQYF. The full variable domain, completed using reference TRBV5-6 and TRBJ2-3, is DAGVTQSPTHLIKTRGQQVTLRCSPKSGHDTVSWYQQALGQGPQFIFQYYEEEERQRGNFPDRFSGHQFPNYSSELNVNALLLGDSALYLCASSTGGTDTQYFGPGTRLTVL.

The genes are TRBV29-1 and TRBJ2-5, with D possibly matching TRBD2 (6 bases). The DNA matches TRBJ2-7 better at its end, which makes the J call doubtful. CDR3 length equals 15 residues. Germline CDR1 and CDR2: SQVTM and ANQGSEA. The CDR3 nucleotides read TGCAGTGTCTTGTTGGGAATAGCGGACATCTACGAGCAGTACTTC. This encodes CSVLLGIADIYEQYF.

The chain uses TRBV7-2 and TRBJ2-7; 8 nucleotides agree with TRBD1. CDR1 is SGHTA, CDR2 FQGNSA, per germline. The CDR3 covers 14 residues. V trimming: 1 base; J trimming: 4 bases; junction bases outside the gene matches: 3. The CDR3 bases are TGTGCCAGCAGCTTAGACAGGGGGGCGTACGAGCAGTACTTC. Translating gives CASSLDRGAYEQYF.

The rearrangement links TRBV19 to TRBJ1-5; a weak D match, TRBD1 (5 bases). Germline V lookup: CDR1 LNHDA, CDR2 SQIVND (reference sequence). V lost 3 bases and J 8 bases, leaving 14 bases between the germline ends. The CDR3 has 14 residues. As DNA, the CDR3 is TGTGCCAGTAGTATCGGGGGGTCCTCAAAGCCCCAGCATTTT. Translation: CASSIGGSSKPQHF.

The chain carries TRBV6-5 and TRBJ2-2; the D gene is possibly TRBD1 (6 bases). This CDR3 is built from 13 residues. Germline CDR1 is MNHEY and CDR2 is SVGAGI. The V and J ends lost 5 bases and 6 bases respectively, with 10 bases between them. CDR3 residues: CASSNRAPGELFF. The CDR3 DNA is TGTGCCAGCAGTAACAGGGCCCCCGGGGAGCTGTTTTTT.

The rearrangement joins TRBV6-6 to TRBJ1-3; 9 bases map to TRBD1. CDR1 MNHNY and CDR2 SVGAGI come from the germline V gene (reference sequence). The CDR3 is 15 residues long. After removal of 10 bases from V and 4 bases from J, the junction contained 11 bases not matched to a gene. The CDR3 sequence: CATTPTGGGGNTIYF. CDR3 coding DNA: TGTGCCACCACGCCGACAGGGGGTGGCGGAAACACCATATATTTT.